This T cell receptor (beta chain) was captured in a study of cytomegalovirus exposure and HLA in healthy donors. On this clone itself: The antigen is unknown. One end of the junction fails to match germline, which may point to a read error.

Study results and limitations: Prediction of most subjects' HLA-A and HLA-B alleles by TCR beta sequences was reportedly accurate. In vitro work confirmed that a few CMV-associated chains recognize CMV antigens. A prior analysis recorded that most TCR beta V segments were productive about 87% or about 30% of the time.

Primers for the PCR totalled 60 Vbeta and 13 Jbeta. Sequencing used immunoSEQ multiplex PCR; TCRdb keeps in-frame clones, though not all of them. The table has around 200,000 clones, roughly 85% seen once. CDR3 size: 15 residues. The germline gives CDR1 SEHNR, CDR2 FQNEAQ (reference sequence). The chain links TRBV7-9 to TRBJ1-1; 10 bases map to TRBD1. Sequencing was performed on PBMCs. This TCR came from a male donor in good health and CMV-seronegative. CDR3 in amino acids: CSSSRDRGQGTEAFF. CDR3 sequence (DNA): TGTTCCAGCAGCCGAGACAGGGGGCAGGGCACTGAAGCTTTCTTT. Based on the CDR3 plus reference TRBV7-9 and TRBJ1-1, the full variable domain is DTGVSQNPRHKITKRGQNVTFRCDPISEHNRLYWYRQTLGQGPEFLTYFQNEAQLEKSRLLSDRFSAERPKGSFSTLEIQRTEQGDSAMYLCSSSRDRGQGTEAFFGQGTRLTVV.